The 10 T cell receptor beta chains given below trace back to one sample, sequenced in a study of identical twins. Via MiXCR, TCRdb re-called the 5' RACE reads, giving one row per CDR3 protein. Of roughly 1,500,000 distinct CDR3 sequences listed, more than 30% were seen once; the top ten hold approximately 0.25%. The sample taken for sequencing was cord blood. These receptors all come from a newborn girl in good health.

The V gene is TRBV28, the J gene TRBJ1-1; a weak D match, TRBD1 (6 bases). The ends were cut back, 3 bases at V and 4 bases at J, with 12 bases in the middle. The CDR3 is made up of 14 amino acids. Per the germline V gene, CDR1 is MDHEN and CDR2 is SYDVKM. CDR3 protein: CASSLRGSSTEAFF. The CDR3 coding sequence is TGTGCCAGCAGTTTGAGGGGGTCGAGCACTGAAGCTTTCTTT.

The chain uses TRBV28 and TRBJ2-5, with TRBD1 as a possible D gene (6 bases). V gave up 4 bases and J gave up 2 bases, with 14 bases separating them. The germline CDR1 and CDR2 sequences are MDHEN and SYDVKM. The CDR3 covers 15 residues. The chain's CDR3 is CASSSYTGLQETQYF. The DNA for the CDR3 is TGTGCCAGCAGTTCGTATACAGGGTTACAAGAGACCCAGTACTTC.

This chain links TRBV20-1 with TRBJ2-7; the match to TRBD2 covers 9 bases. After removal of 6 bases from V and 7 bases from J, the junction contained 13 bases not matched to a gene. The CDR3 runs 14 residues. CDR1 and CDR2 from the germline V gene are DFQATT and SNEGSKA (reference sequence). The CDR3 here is CSAQTSGPSNEQYF. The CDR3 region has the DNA TGCAGTGCGCAAACTAGCGGGCCCTCCAATGAGCAGTACTTC.

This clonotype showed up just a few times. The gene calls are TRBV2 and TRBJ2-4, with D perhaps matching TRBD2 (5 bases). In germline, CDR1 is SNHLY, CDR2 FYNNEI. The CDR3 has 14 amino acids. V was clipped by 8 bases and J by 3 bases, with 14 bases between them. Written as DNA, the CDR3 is TGTGCCAGCTGTCGTGGGAGTGTCAAAAACATTCAGTACTTC. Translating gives CASCRGSVKNIQYF. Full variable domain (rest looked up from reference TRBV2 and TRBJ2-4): EPEVTQTPSHQVTQMGQEVILRCVPISNHLYFYWYRQILGQKVEFLVSFYNNEISEKSEIFDDQFSVERPDGSNFTLKIRSTKLEDSAMYFCASCRGSVKNIQYFGAGTRLSVL.

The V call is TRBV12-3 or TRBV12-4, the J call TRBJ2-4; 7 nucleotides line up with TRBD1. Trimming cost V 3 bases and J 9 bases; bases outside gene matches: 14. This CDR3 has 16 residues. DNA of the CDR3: TGTGCCAGCAGTTTCCCCACGTGGATGCAGGGGGTCATTCAGTACTTC. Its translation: CASSFPTWMQGVIQYF.

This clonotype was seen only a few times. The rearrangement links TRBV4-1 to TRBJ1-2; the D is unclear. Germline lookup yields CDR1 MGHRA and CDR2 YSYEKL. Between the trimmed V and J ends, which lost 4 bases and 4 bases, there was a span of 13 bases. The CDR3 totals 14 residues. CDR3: CASSPGATVYGYTF. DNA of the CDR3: TGCGCCAGCAGCCCTGGCGCGACGGTCTATGGCTACACCTTC.

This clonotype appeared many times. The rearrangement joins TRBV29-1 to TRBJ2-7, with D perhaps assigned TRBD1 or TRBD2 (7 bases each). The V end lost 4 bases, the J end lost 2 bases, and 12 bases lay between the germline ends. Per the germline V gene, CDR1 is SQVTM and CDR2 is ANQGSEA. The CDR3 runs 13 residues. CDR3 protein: CSVAAGQTYEQYF. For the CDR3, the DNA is TGCAGCGTTGCAGCGGGACAGACCTACGAGCAGTACTTC.

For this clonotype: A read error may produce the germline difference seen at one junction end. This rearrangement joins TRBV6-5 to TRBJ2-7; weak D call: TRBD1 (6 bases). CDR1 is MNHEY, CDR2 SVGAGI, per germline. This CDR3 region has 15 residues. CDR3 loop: CASSPLTGPSYEQCF. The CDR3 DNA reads TGTGCCAGCAGTCCACTTACAGGGCCCTCCTACGAGCAGTGCTTC.

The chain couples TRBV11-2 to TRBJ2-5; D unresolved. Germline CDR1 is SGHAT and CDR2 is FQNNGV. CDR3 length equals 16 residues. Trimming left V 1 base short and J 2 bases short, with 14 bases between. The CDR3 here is CASSLVSSPLQETQYF. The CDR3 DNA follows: TGTGCCAGCAGCTTAGTAAGCTCCCCGCTTCAAGAGACCCAGTACTTC.

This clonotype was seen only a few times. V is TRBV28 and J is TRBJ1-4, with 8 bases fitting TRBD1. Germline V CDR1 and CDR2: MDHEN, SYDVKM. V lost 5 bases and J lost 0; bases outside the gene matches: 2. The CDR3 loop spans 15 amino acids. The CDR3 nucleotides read TGTGCCAGCAGTCAACAGGGGGCAACTAATGAAAAACTGTTTTTT. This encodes CASSQQGATNEKLFF.